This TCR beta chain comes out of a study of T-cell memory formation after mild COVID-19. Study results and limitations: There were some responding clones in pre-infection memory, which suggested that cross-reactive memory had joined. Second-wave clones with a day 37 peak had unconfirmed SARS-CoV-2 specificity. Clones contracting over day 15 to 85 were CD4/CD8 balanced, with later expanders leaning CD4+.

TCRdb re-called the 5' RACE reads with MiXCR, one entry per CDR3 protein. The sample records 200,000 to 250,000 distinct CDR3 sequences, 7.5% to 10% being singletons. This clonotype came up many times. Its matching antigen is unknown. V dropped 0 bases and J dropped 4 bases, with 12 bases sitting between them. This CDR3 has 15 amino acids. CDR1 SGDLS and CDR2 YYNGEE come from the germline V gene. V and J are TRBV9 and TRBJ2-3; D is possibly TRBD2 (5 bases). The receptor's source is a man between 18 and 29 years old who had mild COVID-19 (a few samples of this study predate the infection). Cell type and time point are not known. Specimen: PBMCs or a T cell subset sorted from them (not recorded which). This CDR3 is CASSVASSFPDTQYF. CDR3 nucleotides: TGTGCCAGCAGCGTAGCGTCTAGCTTCCCAGATACGCAGTATTTT.